This T cell receptor beta chain was documented in a study of T cells in women clearing cervical HPV infection. At the level of the study: Only a few women had HLA typing results available.

V was cut by 3 bases and J by 4 bases, with 12 bases left in between. CDR1 is SGHAT and CDR2 is FQNNGV in the germline V gene. The CDR3 spans 15 residues. Overall study results and limits: Unknown T-cell numbers per sample may underlie the richness differences.

Details on this clone: Its antigen is unidentified. The sequence runs out 3 residues before the end of the CDR3; the remainder is reconstructed from the germline J gene.

MY09/MY11 PCR detected cervical HPV DNA; dot-blot assigned genotypes. Using immunoSEQ multiplex PCR, the repertoire was profiled, and TCRdb retains in-frame clones only, with some absent. The sample holds about 35,000 clones. The chain joins TRBV11-2 to TRBJ2-2, with a tentative D call TRBD1 (6 bases). This clonotype was obtained from a woman aged 18-69 years with a cervical HPV16 infection that either progressed to CIN3+ or cleared (not recorded which). Sequenced: blood buffy coat. The CDR3 spells CASSFPGQTTGELFF. The part of the CDR3 DNA that was read is TGTGCCAGCAGCTTCCCGGGACAAACCACCGGGGAG.